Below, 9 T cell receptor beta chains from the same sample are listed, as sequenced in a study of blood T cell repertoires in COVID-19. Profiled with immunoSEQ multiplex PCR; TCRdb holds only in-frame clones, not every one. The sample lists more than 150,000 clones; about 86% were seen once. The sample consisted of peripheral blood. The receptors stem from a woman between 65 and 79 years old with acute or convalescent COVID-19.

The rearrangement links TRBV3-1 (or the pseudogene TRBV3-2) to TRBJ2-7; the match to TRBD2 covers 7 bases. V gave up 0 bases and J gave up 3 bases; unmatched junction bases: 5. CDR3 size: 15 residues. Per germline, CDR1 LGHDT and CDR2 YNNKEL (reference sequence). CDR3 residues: CASSQDYGGSYEQYF. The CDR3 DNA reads TGTGCCAGCAGCCAAGATTACGGCGGGAGCTACGAGCAGTACTTC.

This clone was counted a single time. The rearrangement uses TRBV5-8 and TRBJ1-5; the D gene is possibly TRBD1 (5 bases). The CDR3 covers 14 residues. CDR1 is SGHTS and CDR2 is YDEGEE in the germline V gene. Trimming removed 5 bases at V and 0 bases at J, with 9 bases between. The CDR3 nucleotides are TGTGCCAGCAGTAGACAGTATAGCAATCAGCCCCAGCATTTT. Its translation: CASSRQYSNQPQHF.

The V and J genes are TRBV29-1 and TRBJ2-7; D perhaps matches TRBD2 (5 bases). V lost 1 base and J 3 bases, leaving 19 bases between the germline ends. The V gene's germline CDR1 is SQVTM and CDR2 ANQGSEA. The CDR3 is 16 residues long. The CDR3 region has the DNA TGCAGCGTTGAAGTTTTCCGGTCATCGGCGGGCTACGAGCAGTACTTC. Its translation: CSVEVFRSSAGYEQYF.

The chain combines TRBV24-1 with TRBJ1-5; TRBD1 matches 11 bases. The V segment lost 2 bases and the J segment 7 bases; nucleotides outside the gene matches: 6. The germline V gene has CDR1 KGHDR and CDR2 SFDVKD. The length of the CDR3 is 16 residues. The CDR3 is CATSDSRTGGRQPQHF. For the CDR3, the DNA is TGTGCCACCAGTGATTCTCGGACAGGGGGCCGACAGCCCCAGCATTTT.

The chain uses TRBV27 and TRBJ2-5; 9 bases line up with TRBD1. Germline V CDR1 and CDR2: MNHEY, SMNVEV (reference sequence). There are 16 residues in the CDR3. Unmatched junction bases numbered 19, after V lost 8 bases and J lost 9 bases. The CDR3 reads CASSPEGTGFFRSQYF. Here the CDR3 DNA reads TGTGCCAGCTCACCTGAGGGGACAGGGTTTTTTAGGTCCCAGTACTTC.

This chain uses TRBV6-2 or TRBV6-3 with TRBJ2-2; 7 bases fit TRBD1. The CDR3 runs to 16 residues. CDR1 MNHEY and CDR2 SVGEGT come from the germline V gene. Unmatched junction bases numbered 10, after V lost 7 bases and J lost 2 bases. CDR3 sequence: CASTPYGQANTGELFF. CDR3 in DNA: TGTGCCAGCACCCCCTACGGACAGGCAAACACCGGGGAGCTGTTTTTT.

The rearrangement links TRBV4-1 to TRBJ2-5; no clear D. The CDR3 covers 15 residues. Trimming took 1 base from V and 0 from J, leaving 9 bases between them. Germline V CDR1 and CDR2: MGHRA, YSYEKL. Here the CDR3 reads CASSQGSTDQETQYF. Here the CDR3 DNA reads TGCGCCAGCAGCCAAGGTTCTACGGACCAAGAGACCCAGTACTTC.

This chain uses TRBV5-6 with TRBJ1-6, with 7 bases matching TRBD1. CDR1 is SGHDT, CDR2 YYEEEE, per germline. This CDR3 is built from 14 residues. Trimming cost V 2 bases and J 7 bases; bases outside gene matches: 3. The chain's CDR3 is CASSFPGQNSPLHF. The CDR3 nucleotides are TGTGCCAGCAGCTTTCCGGGACAGAATTCACCCCTCCACTTT.

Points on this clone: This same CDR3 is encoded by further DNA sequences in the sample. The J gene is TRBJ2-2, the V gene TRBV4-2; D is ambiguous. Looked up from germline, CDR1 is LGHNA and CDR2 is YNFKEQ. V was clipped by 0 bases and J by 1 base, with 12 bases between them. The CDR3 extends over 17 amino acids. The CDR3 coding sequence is TGTGCCAGCAGCCAAGACTCCAGGCACTTGAACACCGGGGAGCTGTTTTTT. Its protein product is CASSQDSRHLNTGELFF.